This TCR beta chain was found in a study of blood T cell repertoires in COVID-19. Original handling: The assay estimated nucleated cells by amplifying reference gene primers. Some clones are missing from TCRdb's copy, which holds only in-frame ones; the method was immunoSEQ multiplex PCR. V and J calls and clone size are copied from that table; D and trimming were computed from the DNA. The sample yields some 500,000 clones, roughly 90% seen once. The CDR3 has 15 amino acids. Germline V gene data show CDR1 as SGHTA and CDR2 as FQGNSA. With V trimmed by 5 bases and J by 8 bases, 10 bases remained unmatched.

The rearrangement links TRBV7-2 to TRBJ1-2, with TRBD1 identical over 11 bases. The source of this sequence is a woman in her 40s who had recovered from COVID-19. The sample consisted of PBMCs or T cells enriched from blood (not recorded which). CDR3 amino acids: CASSTTGRTGGGYTF. For the CDR3, the DNA is TGTGCCAGCAGCACTACCGGACGGACAGGGGGCGGCTACACCTTC.